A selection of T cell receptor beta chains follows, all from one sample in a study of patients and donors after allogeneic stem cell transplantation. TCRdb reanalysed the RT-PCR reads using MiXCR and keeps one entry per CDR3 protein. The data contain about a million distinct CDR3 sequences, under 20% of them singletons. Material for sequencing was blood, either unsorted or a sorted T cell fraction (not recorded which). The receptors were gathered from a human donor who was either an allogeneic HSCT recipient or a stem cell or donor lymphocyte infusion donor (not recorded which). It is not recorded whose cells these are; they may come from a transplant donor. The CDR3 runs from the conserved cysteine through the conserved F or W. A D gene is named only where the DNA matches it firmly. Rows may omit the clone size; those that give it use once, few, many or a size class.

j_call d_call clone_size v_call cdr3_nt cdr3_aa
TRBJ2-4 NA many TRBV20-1 TGCAGTGCATTCCCGGGGATCACAGCCAAAAACATTCAGTACTTC CSAFPGITAKNIQYF
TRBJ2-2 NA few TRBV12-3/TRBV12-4 TGTGCCAGCAGTTTAGCGGGACCTTTGGACACCGGGGAGCTGTTTTTT CASSLAGPLDTGELFF
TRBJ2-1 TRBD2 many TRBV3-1 TGTGCCACCGCCAGTATAGCGGGGGCGTACAATGAGCAGTTCTTC CATASIAGAYNEQFF
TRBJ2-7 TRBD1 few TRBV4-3 TGCGCCAGCAGCAAAGGACAGGCGACCTACGAGCAGTACTTC CASSKGQATYEQYF
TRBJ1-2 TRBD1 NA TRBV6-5 TGTGCCAGCAGTCACTCGACCCTGGGACAGCCGGGCCACTATGGCTACACCTTC CASSHSTLGQPGHYGYTF
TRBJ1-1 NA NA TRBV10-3 TGTGCCATCAGTGAGTTCTTAGGGAAAAACACTGAAGCTTTCTTT CAISEFLGKNTEAFF
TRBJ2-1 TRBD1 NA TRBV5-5 TGTGCCAGCAGCTTCAAAGGACAGGGCTACAATGAGCAGTTCTTC CASSFKGQGYNEQFF
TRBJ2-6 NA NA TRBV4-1 TGCGCCAGCTCGGGCACACGGACCAAGACCTCTGGGGCCAACGTCCTGACTTTC CASSGTRTKTSGANVLTF
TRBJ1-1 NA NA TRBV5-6 TGTGCCAGCAGCTTTAAAGGGCCGGGGAAGCACACTGAAGCTTTCTTT CASSFKGPGKHTEAFF
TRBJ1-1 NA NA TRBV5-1 TGCGCCAGCAGCACGGGGGGGGCTGGGGGCACTGAAGCTTTCTTT CASSTGGAGGTEAFF
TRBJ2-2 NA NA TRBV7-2 TGTGCCAGCAGCCCCGGTATCAGTGGGAGGAACACCGGGGAGCTGTTTTTT CASSPGISGRNTGELFF
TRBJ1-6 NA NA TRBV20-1 TGCAGTGCCAACCCCGGGGGTTCACCCCTCCACTTT CSANPGGSPLHF
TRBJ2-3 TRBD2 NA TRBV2 TGTGCCAGCGACAACCGGGTAGCGGGAGTGGGAGATACGCAGTATTTT CASDNRVAGVGDTQYF
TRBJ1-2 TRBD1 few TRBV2 TGTGCCAGCAGTCAGGGACAGGGAAAACCCTATGGCTACACCTTC CASSQGQGKPYGYTF
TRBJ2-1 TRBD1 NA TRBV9 TGTGCCAGCAGCCCTAGGGACAGGGGGCGAGGGGAGCAGTTCTTC CASSPRDRGRGEQFF
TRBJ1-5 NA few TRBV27 TGTGCCAGCAGTTTAGGGTCAGGGCAAGACCAGCCCCAGCATTTT CASSLGSGQDQPQHF
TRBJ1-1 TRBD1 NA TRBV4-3 TGCGCCAGCAGCCCGGGACAGAGTATGAACACTGAAGCTTTCTTT CASSPGQSMNTEAFF
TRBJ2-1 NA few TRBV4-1 TGCGCCAGCAGCTTGGCCCTTCCCGGCAATGAGCAGTTCTTC CASSLALPGNEQFF
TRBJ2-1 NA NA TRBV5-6 TGTGCCAGCAGCTTGGCCAACGAGGGACGCAACCTTGGGGGGCAGTTCTTC CASSLANEGRNLGGQFF
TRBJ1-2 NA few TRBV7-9 TGTGCCAGCAGCTCGGACCTCCTACCCTATGGCTACACCTTC CASSSDLLPYGYTF
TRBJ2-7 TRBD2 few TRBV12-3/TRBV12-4 TGTGCCAGCAGTTTAAGCGGGAGCGCCGCCGAGCAGTACTTC CASSLSGSAAEQYF
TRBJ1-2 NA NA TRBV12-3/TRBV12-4 TGTGCCAGCAGCAGTAGAACGGGGGGCTACACCTTC CASSSRTGGYTF
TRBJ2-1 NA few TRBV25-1 TGTGCCAGCAGTGAATGGAAGGGGCAGGGCGTCTACAATGAGCAGTTCTTC CASSEWKGQGVYNEQFF
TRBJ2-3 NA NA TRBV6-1 TGTGCCAGCAGTCCCCGACTAGGGGTCACAGATACGCAGTATTTT CASSPRLGVTDTQYF
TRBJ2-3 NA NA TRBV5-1 TGCGCCAGCAGCTTGAGTGGGTACGGTGCAGATACGCAGTATTTT CASSLSGYGADTQYF
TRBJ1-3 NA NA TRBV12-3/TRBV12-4 TGTGCCAGCAGTCCCGTTCGGAACACCATATATTTT CASSPVRNTIYF
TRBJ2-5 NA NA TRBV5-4 TGTGCCAGCAGCTCAGGGAGCCCCCCGGAGACCCAGTACTTC CASSSGSPPETQYF
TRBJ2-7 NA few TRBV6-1 TGTGCCAGCAAGGTGCCCAGCTCCTACGAGCAGTACTTC CASKVPSSYEQYF
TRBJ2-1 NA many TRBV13 TGTGCCAGCAGCCAGACAGCGAGCTCCTACAATGAGCAGTTCTTC CASSQTASSYNEQFF
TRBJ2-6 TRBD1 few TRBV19 TGTGCCAGTAGTAGTTTGTGGACAGGGGACTACTCTGGGGCCAACGTCCTGACTTTC CASSSLWTGDYSGANVLTF
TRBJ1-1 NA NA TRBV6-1 TGTGCCAGCAACACAGGAAGAAACACTGAAGCTTTCTTT CASNTGRNTEAFF
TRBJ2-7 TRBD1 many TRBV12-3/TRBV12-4 TGTGCCAGCAGTCTACAGGGGTTCGAGCAGTACTTC CASSLQGFEQYF
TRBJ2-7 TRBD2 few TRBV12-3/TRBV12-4 TGTGCCAGCAGTATCAAATTACTAGCGGGCGAGCAGTACTTC CASSIKLLAGEQYF
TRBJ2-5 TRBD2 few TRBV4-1 TGCGCCAGCAGCCAGGACGGGACTAGTGTCGGAGAGACCCAGTACTTC CASSQDGTSVGETQYF
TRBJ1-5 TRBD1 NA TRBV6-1 TGTGCCAGCAACCCGGGACAGCTTTTTAATCAGCCCCAGCATTTT CASNPGQLFNQPQHF
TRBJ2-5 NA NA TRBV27 TGTGCCAGCAGCCCTTCGACAGTACAACAAGAGACCCAGTACTTC CASSPSTVQQETQYF
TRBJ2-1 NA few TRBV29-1 TGCAGCGTCGGGGACAGGGGCGGACTAGCGTCCTACAATGAGCAGTTCTTC CSVGDRGGLASYNEQFF
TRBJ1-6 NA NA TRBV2 TGTGCCAGCACAGGGGACGGCGCCTCGGGTTCACCCCTCCACTTT CASTGDGASGSPLHF
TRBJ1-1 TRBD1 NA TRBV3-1 TGTGCCAGCAGCCAAACGGACAGGTGGGGTACTGAAGCTTTCTTT CASSQTDRWGTEAFF
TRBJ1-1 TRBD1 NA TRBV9 TGTGCCAGCAGCCATGGACAGGGACGGACTGAAGCTTTCTTT CASSHGQGRTEAFF
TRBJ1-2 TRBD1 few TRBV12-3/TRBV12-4 TGTGCCAGCAGTCCACTCAGGGGGCCCGTCTATGGCTACACCTTC CASSPLRGPVYGYTF
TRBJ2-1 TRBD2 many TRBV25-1 TGTGCCAGCAGTGAAACGGGACTAGTATACAATGAGCAGTTCTTC CASSETGLVYNEQFF
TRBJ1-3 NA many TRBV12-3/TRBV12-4 TGTGCCAGCAGTTCTGGGCAGCCCGGAAACACCATATATTTT CASSSGQPGNTIYF
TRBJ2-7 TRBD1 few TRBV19 TGTGCCAGTAGTATTCAAGGGGGCCCCTACGAGCAGTACTTC CASSIQGGPYEQYF
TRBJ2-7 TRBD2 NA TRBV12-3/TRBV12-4 TGTGCCAGCAGTAGGGCTAGCGGAATCTACGAGCAGTACTTC CASSRASGIYEQYF
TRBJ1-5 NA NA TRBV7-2 TGTGCCAGCAGCTTAGTCCGAATGAATCAGCCCCAGCATTTT CASSLVRMNQPQHF
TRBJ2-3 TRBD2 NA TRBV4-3 TGCGCCAGCAGCCGAAGCGGGCTAGCGGGGGGGTTTAGCACAGATACGCAGTATTTT CASSRSGLAGGFSTDTQYF
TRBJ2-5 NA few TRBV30 TGTGCCTGGAGTTGGCGCAGACAAGAGACCCAGTACTTC CAWSWRRQETQYF
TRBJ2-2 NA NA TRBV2 TGTGCCAGCAGTGAGAGCGGCGGGGAGCTGTTTTTT CASSESGGELFF
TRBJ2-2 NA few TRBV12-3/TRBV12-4 TGTGCCAGCAGTTTTACTCCCGGGGAGCTGTTTTTT CASSFTPGELFF
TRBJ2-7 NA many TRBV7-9 TGTGCCAGCAGTTTGCCCCCCACCGTTAGCTCCTACGAGCAGTACTTC CASSLPPTVSSYEQYF
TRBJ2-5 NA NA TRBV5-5 TGTGCCAGCTGCCCTCTGACAGGCCAAGAGACCCAGTACTTC CASCPLTGQETQYF
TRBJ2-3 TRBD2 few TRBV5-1 TGCGCCAGCAGCCGCGCGGCTAGCGGGAGGACAGATACGCAGTATTTT CASSRAASGRTDTQYF
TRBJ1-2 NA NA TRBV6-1 TGTGCCAGCAGTGCCCGGGTCGGGGTCGTCTACACCTTC CASSARVGVVYTF